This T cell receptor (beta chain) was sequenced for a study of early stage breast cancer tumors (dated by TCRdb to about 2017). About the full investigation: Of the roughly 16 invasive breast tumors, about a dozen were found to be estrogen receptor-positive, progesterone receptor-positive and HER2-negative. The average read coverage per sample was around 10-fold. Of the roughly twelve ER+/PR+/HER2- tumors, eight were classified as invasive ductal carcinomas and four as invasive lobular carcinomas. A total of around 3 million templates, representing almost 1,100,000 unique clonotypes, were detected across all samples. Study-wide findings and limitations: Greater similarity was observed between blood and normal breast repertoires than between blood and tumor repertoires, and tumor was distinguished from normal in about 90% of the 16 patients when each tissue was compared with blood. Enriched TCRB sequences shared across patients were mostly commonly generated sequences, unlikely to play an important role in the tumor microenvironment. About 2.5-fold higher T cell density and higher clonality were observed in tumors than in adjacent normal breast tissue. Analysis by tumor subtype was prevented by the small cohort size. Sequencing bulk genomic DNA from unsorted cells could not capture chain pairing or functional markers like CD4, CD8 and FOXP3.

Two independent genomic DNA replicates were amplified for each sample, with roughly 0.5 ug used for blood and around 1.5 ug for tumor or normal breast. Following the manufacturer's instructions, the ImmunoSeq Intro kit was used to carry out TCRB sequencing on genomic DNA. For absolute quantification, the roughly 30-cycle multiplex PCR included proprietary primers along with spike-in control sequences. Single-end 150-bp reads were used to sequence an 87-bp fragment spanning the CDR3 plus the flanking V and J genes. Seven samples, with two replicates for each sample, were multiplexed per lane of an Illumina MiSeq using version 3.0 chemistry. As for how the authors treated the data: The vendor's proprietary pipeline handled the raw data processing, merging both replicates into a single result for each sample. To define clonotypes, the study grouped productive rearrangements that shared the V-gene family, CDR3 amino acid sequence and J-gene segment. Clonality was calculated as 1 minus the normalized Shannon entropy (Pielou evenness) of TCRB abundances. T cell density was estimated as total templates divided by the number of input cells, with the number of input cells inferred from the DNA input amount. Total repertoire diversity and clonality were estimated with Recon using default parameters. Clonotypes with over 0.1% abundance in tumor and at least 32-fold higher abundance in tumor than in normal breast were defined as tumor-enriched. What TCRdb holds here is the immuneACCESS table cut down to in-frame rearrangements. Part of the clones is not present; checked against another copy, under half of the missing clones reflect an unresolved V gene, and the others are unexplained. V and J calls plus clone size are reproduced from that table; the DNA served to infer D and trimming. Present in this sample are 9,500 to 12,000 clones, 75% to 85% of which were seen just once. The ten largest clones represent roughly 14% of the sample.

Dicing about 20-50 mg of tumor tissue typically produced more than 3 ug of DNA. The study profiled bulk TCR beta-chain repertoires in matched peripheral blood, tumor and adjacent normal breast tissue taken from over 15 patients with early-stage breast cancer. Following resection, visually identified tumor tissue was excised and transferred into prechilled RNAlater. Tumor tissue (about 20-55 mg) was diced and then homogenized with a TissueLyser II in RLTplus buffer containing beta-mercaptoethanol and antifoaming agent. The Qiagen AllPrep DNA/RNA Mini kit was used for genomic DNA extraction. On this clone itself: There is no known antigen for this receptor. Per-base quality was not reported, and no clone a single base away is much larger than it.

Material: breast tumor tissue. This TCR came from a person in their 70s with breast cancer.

The nucleotide sequence is TGTGCCAGCAGCTGGACTAAAATTAGCACAGATACGCAGTATTTT. This codes for CASSWTKISTDTQYF. The chain is assembled from TRBV5-6 and TRBJ2-3, with a weak D call of TRBD2 (6 bases match). From a lookup of the germline V gene, CDR1 and CDR2 are SGHDT and YYEEEE. The germline ends are 11 bases apart after V is trimmed by 3 bases and J by 0 bases. Measured from the cysteine to the phenylalanine, the CDR3 is 15 residues long. Here the CDR3 DNA is all that survives: 45 bases in frame from base 1.